This record looks at one TCR beta chain sequence and its context. The target antigen is unknown. The sample is drawn from a study of cytomegalovirus exposure and HLA in healthy donors. Study-wide results and caveats: A later analysis reportedly found that, within productive TCRs, an Asian-associated ancestry cluster had fewer N-insertions than the mean observed across the roughly 670 donors.

Trimming stripped 4 bases from V and 4 bases from J, with 15 bases between. The CDR3 totals 15 residues. The germline CDR1 and CDR2 sequences are SGHKS and YYEKEE (reference sequence). The PCR had 60 Vbeta and 13 Jbeta primers. Produced via immunoSEQ multiplex PCR; TCRdb's table is partial and in-frame only. Of approximately 82,000 clones listed, more than 60% are singletons. Sequencing input: PBMCs. The receptor comes from a man in his forties or fifties in good health and CMV-seronegative. This chain connects TRBV5-5 to TRBJ1-3; perhaps TRBD1 as D (5 bases). CDR3: CASSPLPGPGNTIYF. The DNA for the CDR3 is TGTGCCAGCAGCCCCCTCCCAGGGCCGGGAAACACCATATATTTT.